These T cell receptor beta chains were read from a single sample in a study of blood T cells in healthy people across ages. One entry per CDR3 protein results from TCRdb running MiXCR on the 5' RACE reads. The sample holds roughly 800,000 distinct CDR3 sequences, around 25% seen once. The data were also submitted as part of a second study, on T cells of mothers and their children.

The specimen was blood. These receptors all come from a boy between 10 and 17 years old in good health. Each CDR3 is given with its conserved first and last residue. A D gene is named only where the DNA matches it firmly. Only part of the rows carry a size: once, few, many, or a class if the clone is expanded.

abundance	v_gene	j_gene	d_gene	CDR3aa	CDR3nt
few	TRBV7-3	TRBJ1-6	-	CASSYRTVAFFDSPLHF	TGTGCCAGCAGCTATCGGACAGTTGCGTTTTTCGATTCACCCCTCCACTTT
many	TRBV5-1	TRBJ1-2	TRBD1	CASSLEGAYGYTF	TGCGCCAGCAGCTTGGAGGGGGCCTATGGCTACACCTTC
-	TRBV20-1	TRBJ2-2	-	CSAFQGSGELFF	TGCAGTGCATTCCAGGGCTCCGGGGAGCTGTTTTTT
-	TRBV7-8	TRBJ2-5	-	CASSRSWGETQYF	TGTGCCAGCAGCAGGTCGTGGGGGGAGACCCAGTACTTC
few	TRBV12-3/TRBV12-4	TRBJ2-7	-	CASREEAEQYF	TGTGCCAGCAGAGAGGAAGCCGAGCAGTACTTC
-	TRBV6-2/TRBV6-3	TRBJ2-7	-	CASTKGQAYEQYF	TGTGCCAGCACCAAGGGCCAGGCCTACGAGCAGTACTTC
-	TRBV20-1	TRBJ2-4	-	CSFSTGGAKNIQYF	TGCAGCTTTTCCACCGGGGGAGCCAAAAACATTCAGTACTTC
-	TRBV7-2	TRBJ2-7	TRBD1	CASRALGQGSPYEQYF	TGTGCCAGCCGCGCCCTGGGACAGGGCTCACCCTACGAGCAGTACTTC
few	TRBV7-6	TRBJ2-3	TRBD1	CASSLAGGRSTDTQYF	TGTGCCAGCAGCTTAGCAGGGGGCCGGAGTACAGATACGCAGTATTTT
-	TRBV5-1	TRBJ2-3	TRBD2	CASSLGTSGRTGTDTQYF	TGCGCCAGCAGCTTAGGGACTAGCGGGAGAACGGGCACAGATACGCAGTATTTT
-	TRBV11-2	TRBJ2-1	TRBD2	CASSFVPNSGSIFDEQFF	TGTGCCAGCAGCTTCGTTCCTAACAGCGGGAGTATTTTCGATGAGCAGTTCTTC
-	TRBV12-3/TRBV12-4	TRBJ2-5	TRBD2	CASRSGTSGGPGETQYF	TGTGCCAGCAGATCCGGGACTAGCGGGGGCCCCGGAGAGACCCAGTACTTC
-	TRBV5-5	TRBJ2-7	TRBD2	CASSLLPGGLYEQYF	TGTGCCAGCAGCTTGTTACCGGGAGGGCTCTACGAGCAGTACTTC
few	TRBV2	TRBJ2-5	-	CASTGTSEETQYF	TGTGCCAGCACCGGGACTTCTGAAGAGACCCAGTACTTC
-	TRBV7-2	TRBJ2-7	TRBD2	CASSLGLAESYEQYF	TGTGCCAGCAGCCTCGGACTAGCTGAATCCTACGAGCAGTACTTC
few	TRBV11-2	TRBJ2-5	TRBD2	CASSLVLAGGQETQYF	TGTGCCAGCAGCTTAGTCCTAGCGGGGGGACAAGAGACCCAGTACTTC
-	TRBV7-8	TRBJ2-1	TRBD1	CATGQGINEQFF	TGTGCCACGGGACAGGGGATAAATGAGCAGTTCTTC
-	TRBV6-2/TRBV6-3	TRBJ2-5	TRBD2	CASSYSTSGGKTQYF	TGTGCCAGCAGTTACTCTACTAGCGGGGGGAAGACCCAGTACTTC
-	TRBV20-1	TRBJ2-1	TRBD2	CSVAQTSVNEQFF	TGCAGTGTAGCCCAGACTAGCGTGAATGAGCAGTTCTTC
-	TRBV4-3	TRBJ2-1	TRBD2	CASSQPLAGGSNEQFF	TGCGCCAGCAGCCAACCGCTAGCGGGGGGCTCAAATGAGCAGTTCTTC
-	TRBV28	TRBJ2-4	-	CASTREGTGKNIQYF	TGTGCCAGCACCCGAGAGGGAACGGGAAAAAACATTCAGTACTTC
-	TRBV12-3/TRBV12-4	TRBJ2-3	TRBD1	CANSPMRTGADTQYF	TGTGCCAACTCCCCTATGCGGACAGGGGCAGATACGCAGTATTTT
-	TRBV15	TRBJ2-3	-	CATSRDKMSTDTQYF	TGTGCCACCAGCAGAGATAAGATGAGCACAGATACGCAGTATTTT
-	TRBV29-1	TRBJ2-5	TRBD2	CSVPGLAAWETQYF	TGCAGCGTTCCGGGACTAGCGGCCTGGGAGACCCAGTACTTC
-	TRBV7-9	TRBJ2-4	TRBD1	CASSEPGQSKNIQYF	TGTGCCAGCAGCGAACCGGGACAGTCCAAAAACATTCAGTACTTC
-	TRBV13	TRBJ2-5	TRBD1	CASSSRTGGLQGTQYF	TGTGCCAGCAGCTCCCGGACAGGGGGCCTCCAAGGGACCCAGTACTTC
few	TRBV11-2	TRBJ2-3	-	CASSLVNVQRTDTQYF	TGTGCCAGCAGCTTAGTCAATGTACAGCGCACAGATACGCAGTATTTT
-	TRBV4-1	TRBJ2-7	-	CASSQGPSGTSEQYF	TGCGCCAGCAGCCAAGGGCCGTCGGGGACCAGCGAGCAGTACTTC
-	TRBV15	TRBJ1-4	-	CATSGRQATNEKLFF	TGTGCCACCAGCGGACGCCAGGCAACTAATGAAAAACTGTTTTTT
-	TRBV15	TRBJ2-5	-	CTTSRDLPNGLGSSQKTQYF	TGTACCACCAGCAGAGATCTTCCAAATGGTCTGGGGTCCTCCCAGAAGACTCAGTACTTC
many	TRBV29-1	TRBJ1-2	-	CSVARARGVEGYTF	TGCAGCGTTGCAAGGGCTAGGGGGGTCGAAGGCTACACCTTC
-	TRBV7-9	TRBJ2-7	TRBD2	CASSSLLGRTGTSEVYEQYF	TGTGCCAGCAGTTCCCTTCTTGGACGGACAGGGACTAGCGAGGTCTACGAGCAGTACTTC
-	TRBV7-3	TRBJ2-1	TRBD2	CASSPIGLAGYNEQFF	TGTGCCAGCAGCCCAATCGGACTAGCGGGTTACAATGAGCAGTTCTTC
many	TRBV29-1	TRBJ2-7	-	CSARQGYEQYF	TGCAGTGCAAGGCAGGGCTACGAGCAGTACTTC
few	TRBV29-1	TRBJ1-2	-	CSAWGVGYGYTF	TGCAGCGCCTGGGGGGTAGGGTATGGCTACACCTTC
few	TRBV5-1	TRBJ2-7	-	CASSLGTLMVQYF	TGCGCCAGCAGCTTAGGGACCCTTATGGTGCAGTACTTC
-	TRBV10-2	TRBJ2-1	TRBD2	CASVGAGEVVEQFF	TGCGCCAGTGTCGGGGCGGGAGAAGTTGTTGAGCAGTTCTTC
-	TRBV12-3/TRBV12-4	TRBJ2-7	-	CASSYGLVYEQYF	TGTGCCAGCAGCTACGGGTTGGTCTACGAGCAGTACTTC
-	TRBV28	TRBJ2-7	-	CASSSPGGTLKSYEQYF	TGTGCCAGCAGTTCACCGGGCGGGACCCTTAAATCCTACGAGCAGTACTTC
few	TRBV10-3	TRBJ2-3	-	CAIKDSTDTQYF	TGTGCCATCAAGGACAGCACAGATACGCAGTATTTT
few	TRBV12-3/TRBV12-4	TRBJ2-5	-	CASSLSLSGRETQYF	TGTGCCAGCAGTTTATCTCTCTCCGGCAGAGAGACCCAGTACTTC
-	TRBV20-1	TRBJ2-7	TRBD1	CSAQDRASSYEQYF	TGCAGTGCCCAAGACAGGGCGAGCTCCTACGAGCAGTACTTC
few	TRBV28	TRBJ2-3	TRBD2	CASGSGRVTDTQYF	TGTGCCAGCGGTAGCGGGAGGGTCACGGATACGCAGTATTTT
few	TRBV9	TRBJ1-6	TRBD1	CASSVGSGGREPLHF	TGTGCCAGCAGCGTAGGGTCAGGGGGGAGGGAACCCCTCCACTTT
few	TRBV7-6	TRBJ2-1	TRBD1	CASSFRKDRVGEQFF	TGTGCCAGCAGCTTTAGGAAGGACAGGGTCGGTGAGCAGTTCTTC
-	TRBV7-2	TRBJ1-1	-	CASSRGKDMNTEALF	TGTGCCAGCAGCCGGGGCAAGGACATGAACACTGAAGCTCTCTTT
-	TRBV24-1	TRBJ2-3	TRBD2	CATSGTSGGFTDTQYF	TGTGCCACCAGTGGGACTAGCGGGGGATTCACAGATACGCAGTATTTT
few	TRBV12-3/TRBV12-4	TRBJ2-1	TRBD2	CASSRTSGRIYEQFF	TGTGCCAGCAGCCGTACTAGCGGGAGGATCTATGAGCAGTTCTTC
-	TRBV20-1	TRBJ1-1	-	CSALIPERNTEAFF	TGCAGTGCTCTGATTCCGGAGAGAAACACTGAAGCTTTCTTT
few	TRBV7-3	TRBJ2-3	TRBD2	CASSKMGLVGTDTQYF	TGTGCCAGCAGCAAAATGGGACTAGTGGGCACAGATACGCAGTATTTT
-	TRBV20-1	TRBJ2-3	TRBD2	CSATTSGASDTQYF	TGCAGTGCTACGACTAGCGGGGCCTCAGATACGCAGTATTTT
-	TRBV21-1	TRBJ1-2	-	CASSKAPGQGGSPNYGYTF	TGTGCCAGCAGCAAAGCGCCGGGGCAGGGGGGATCGCCTAACTATGGCTACACCTTC
few	TRBV28	TRBJ1-5	-	CASRIQGGSNQPQHF	TGTGCCAGCAGGATCCAGGGTGGGAGCAATCAGCCCCAGCATTTT